These T cell receptor beta chains were read from a single sample in a study of blood T cell repertoires in COVID-19. Data came from immunoSEQ multiplex PCR; TCRdb stores just in-frame clones and leaves some out. In the table there are roughly 200,000 clones, around 84% of which are singletons. The source material was PBMCs or T cells enriched from blood (not recorded which). These TCRs come from a woman aged 25 to 39 who had been exposed to COVID-19. Both conserved end residues are part of each CDR3.

v_gene	j_gene	len	CDR3aa
TRBV7-6	TRBJ1-1	13	CASGKYRETEAFF
TRBV18	TRBJ2-3	16	CASSPASSLPSDTQYF
TRBV11-2	TRBJ1-3	13	CASSLDRGNTIYF
TRBV19	TRBJ1-1	14	CASSVGQLNTEAFF
TRBV7-2	TRBJ1-2	13	CASSLGSGVGYTF
TRBV30	TRBJ2-7	13	CAWGDRIPYEQYF
TRBV13	TRBJ2-7	14	CASSLRQGYYEQYF
TRBV5-1	TRBJ2-7	15	CASSLAGLANDEQYF
TRBV15	TRBJ1-2	13	CATSRGQDYGYTF
TRBV7-9	TRBJ2-1	15	CASSLVGPGNNEQFF
TRBV18	TRBJ2-5	17	CASSPLGDRLYQETQYF
TRBV24-1	TRBJ2-7	12	CATSGSSYEQYF
TRBV5-6	TRBJ2-2	16	CASSLVVGGNTGELFF
TRBV20-1	TRBJ2-3	11	CSGGGTDTQYF
TRBV6-5	TRBJ1-1	15	CASSYSSVMNTEAFF
TRBV11-2	TRBJ2-7	18	CASSRGTLAGGLGYEQYF
TRBV7-9	TRBJ2-3	15	CASSLDSGNTDTQYF
TRBV4-1	TRBJ2-2	14	CASSQETTTGELFF
TRBV30	TRBJ2-1	15	CAWSGGEGSYNEQFF
TRBV11-3	TRBJ2-2	20	CASSLDPWTSGVKNTGELFF
TRBV6-2/TRBV6-3	TRBJ2-2	19	CASSYLRDRALFVSGELFF
TRBV5-1	TRBJ2-2	14	CASSTDPGGGELFF
TRBV10-2	TRBJ2-5	14	CASSDSRLVETQYF
TRBV7-8	TRBJ2-2	12	CASIRVYGELFF
TRBV6-2/TRBV6-3	TRBJ2-2	13	CASSSSDSGELFF
TRBV19	TRBJ2-1	16	CASIRDTSGVGDEQFF
TRBV11-1	TRBJ1-2	14	CASSLATGRGGYTF
TRBV9	TRBJ2-3	17	CASSVGGSGGATDTQYF
TRBV10-1	TRBJ2-5	14	CASSESRSGETQYF
TRBV2	TRBJ2-1	15	CASSEMGNSYNEQFF
TRBV3-1/TRBV3-2	TRBJ2-1	13	CASSQDRENEQFF
TRBV2	TRBJ2-7	14	CASTERGTSYEQYF
TRBV6-6	TRBJ2-1	15	CASSEGLAGVDEQFF
TRBV11-2	TRBJ1-5	13	CASSRQVNQPQHF
TRBV5-4	TRBJ2-3	14	CASSLASGDATQYF
TRBV4-3	TRBJ2-1	12	CASSQERDEQFF
TRBV7-3	TRBJ2-1	15	CASSLRAGDYNEQFF
TRBV30	TRBJ2-3	14	CAWSQDKRVDTQYF
TRBV5-1	TRBJ1-2	14	CASSLGPTNYGYTF
TRBV9	TRBJ1-6	15	CASSVRDRAQSPLHF
TRBV7-2	TRBJ2-5	13	CASSLDYQETQYF
TRBV4-3	TRBJ1-4	15	CASSLSGTGNEKLFF
TRBV21-1	TRBJ1-5	15	CASTAGCERVQPQHF
TRBV29-1	TRBJ2-6	13	CSVGYSGANVLTF
TRBV9	TRBJ2-1	15	CASSDLKRDSNEQFF
TRBV7-8	TRBJ2-3	14	CASSADWNTDTQYF
TRBV4-1	TRBJ2-1	17	CASSQFGTSGGAAEQFF
TRBV6-2/TRBV6-3	TRBJ1-2	12	CASSYSSGGYTF
TRBV3-1/TRBV3-2	TRBJ2-7	12	CASSQGGLEQYF
TRBV9	TRBJ1-1	15	CASSVEAGKATEAFF
TRBV6-5	TRBJ2-7	14	CASSAQGGGYEQYF
TRBV4-1	TRBJ2-7	13	CASSQESSYEQYF
TRBV5-6	TRBJ1-1	14	CASSFIRAGTEAFF
TRBV29-1	TRBJ2-7	13	CSVEGDRAYEQYF
TRBV7-3	TRBJ1-1	15	CASSGGGRGHTEAFF
TRBV4-3	TRBJ2-7	16	CASSQDPGTGSHEQYF
TRBV5-1	TRBJ2-5	14	CASSLLGAQETQYF
TRBV4-1	TRBJ1-5	15	CASSPHPSGNQPQHF
TRBV10-3	TRBJ2-7	13	CAISSTGSYEQYF
TRBV5-6	TRBJ2-4	15	CASSKLVEAGSDQYF